This TCR beta chain was retrieved from a study of siplizumab effects on memory and regulatory T cells (dated by TCRdb to 2018 to 2020). Context from the whole study: The effect of the anti-CD2 antibody siplizumab on alloreactive T-cell subsets was examined in allogeneic mixed lymphocyte reactions constructed from human PBMCs.

Library construction relied on the immunoSEQ multiplex PCR assay. The deep sequencing platform assayed approximately 10^5 TCR templates per sample. Genomic DNA extracted from sorted T cells was used for TCRbeta CDR3 sequencing. The authors processed their data as follows. Clonal analysis of TCRbeta CDR3 data was done in the R programming language. Unstimulated samples were compared with post-reaction CFSE-low samples to define alloreactive CD4+ and CD8+ clones. By matching sequences to the repertoires of sorted unstimulated Treg and non-Treg cells, each alloreactive CD4+ clone was assigned a regulatory or non-regulatory origin. Here the immuneACCESS table is served through TCRdb, limited to in-frame sequences with V and J called. Missing clones are a known gap in these copies; in checked studies unresolved V genes cover under half, and the rest lacks a known reason. The D gene and trimming were derived from the DNA, and the V and J assignments and clone size from that table. The sample table holds tens of thousands of clones, of which around 90% were seen once. The leading ten clones occupy less than 2% of the sample.

The CDR3 runs 11 amino acids, cysteine and phenylalanine included. Just the 33-base CDR3 DNA is kept, in frame starting at base 1. At the junction V is shortened by 5 bases and J by 5 bases, with 7 bases in between. In the germline V gene, CDR1 corresponds to SGHRS and CDR2 to YFSETQ. As to this clone: The antigen it recognizes is unknown. Base qualities are missing; no much larger clone stands one base away.

Sorted unstimulated T cells and proliferating T cells recovered from mixed lymphocyte reactions underwent TCRbeta CDR3 sequencing. Fresh whole blood from roughly ten HLA-typed healthy donors was used to isolate PBMCs. To map where alloreactive clones came from, unstimulated CD4+ regulatory T cells were FACS-sorted. Findings and caveats that apply to the study as a whole: In reactions with siplizumab, an average of approximately 70% of mappable alloreactive CD4+ clones were Treg-derived, compared with 25% to 30% in control reactions. About 75-96% of proliferating CD4+ or CD8+ clones could not be given a naive or memory phenotype. Sequences below about 10^-5 frequency were poorly captured, so only a minor fraction of alloreactive clones could be mapped to unstimulated subsets. Siplizumab significantly reduced the cumulative frequency of alloreactive sequences traceable to unstimulated CD4+ memory T cells. No functional confirmation was obtained for the suppressive function of proliferating Tregs from siplizumab cultures. Compared with memory T cells, unstimulated naive T cells appeared more diverse, and naive cells seemed to make a substantial contribution to the alloresponse.

This receptor was obtained from a human donor in good health. The sample consisted of Tregs sorted from blood. The chain was built from TRBV5-1 and TRBJ1-1, and the D gene may be TRBD1, 6 bases matching. The CDR3 amino acid sequence is: CASRTGTEAFF. The DNA sequence follows: TGCGCCAGCAGAACAGGGACTGAAGCTTTCTTT.